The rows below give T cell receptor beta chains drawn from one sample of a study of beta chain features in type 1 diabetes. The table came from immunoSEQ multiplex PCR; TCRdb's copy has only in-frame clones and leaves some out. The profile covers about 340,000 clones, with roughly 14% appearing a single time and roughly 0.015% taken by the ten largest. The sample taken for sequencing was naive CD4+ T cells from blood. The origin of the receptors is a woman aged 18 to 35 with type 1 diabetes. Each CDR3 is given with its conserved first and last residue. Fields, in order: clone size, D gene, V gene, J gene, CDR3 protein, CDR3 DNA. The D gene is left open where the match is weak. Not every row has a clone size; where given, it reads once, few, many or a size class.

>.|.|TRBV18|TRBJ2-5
CASSPRSGSLEPQYF
TGTGCCAGCTCACCACGAAGCGGATCTCTTGAGCCCCAGTACTTC
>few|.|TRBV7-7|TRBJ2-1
CASSSRLFPNEQFF
TGTGCCAGCAGCTCCCGACTATTTCCCAATGAGCAGTTCTTC
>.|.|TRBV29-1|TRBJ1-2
CSVASGAVQF
.
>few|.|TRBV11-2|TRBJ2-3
CASSAHRDADTQYF
TGTGCCAGCAGCGCTCACAGGGACGCAGATACGCAGTATTTT
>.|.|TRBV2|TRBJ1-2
CASSAAGEPYGYTF
TGTGCCAGCAGTGCGGCAGGGGAACCCTATGGCTACACCTTC
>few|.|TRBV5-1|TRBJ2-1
CASSLPQTNNEQFF
TGCGCCAGCAGCTTGCCCCAAACAAACAATGAGCAGTTCTTC
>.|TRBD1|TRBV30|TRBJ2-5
CALTTGAETQYF
TGTGCCTTGACTACAGGGGCAGAGACCCAGTACTTC
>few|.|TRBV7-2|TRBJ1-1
CASSRQGFTEAFF
TGTGCCAGCAGCCGTCAGGGGTTCACTGAAGCTTTCTTT
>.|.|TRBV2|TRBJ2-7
CASMAFYEQYF
TGTGCCAGCATGGCTTTCTACGAGCAGTACTTC
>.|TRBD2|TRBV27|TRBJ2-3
CASSLTSGVDTQYF
TGTGCCAGCAGTTTGACTAGCGGGGTAGATACGCAGTATTTT